One T cell receptor beta chain is described in this entry. Its antigen is unidentified. The data are from a study of shared clonotypes between healthy human individuals. As defined, naive CD8 cells were CD45RO-negative and positively selected for CCR7, with terminally differentiated effector memory CD45RA+ cells excluded. The authors loaded 150 to 250 ng DNA, 30,000 to 35,000 T cell genomes, into sorted-subset replicate PCRs. Profiled with immunoSEQ multiplex PCR; TCRdb holds only in-frame clones, not every one. The sample has some 2,000,000 clones; roughly 95% are singletons. Germline assignment: CDR1 SEHNR and CDR2 FQNEAQ (reference sequence). V lost 4 bases and J lost 7, with 10 bases in between. The CDR3 runs 13 residues. Study-wide findings and caveats: Researchers sampled only blood; tissue repertoires likely differ. What limited the represented genetic and exposure-history diversity was the small number of donors.

This receptor was obtained from a man in his late teens or twenties in good health. The specimen sequenced was naive CD8+ T cells sorted from blood. The V gene is TRBV7-9, the J gene TRBJ1-4; D is undetermined. The CDR3 DNA sequence: TGTGCCAGCAGCTCCCCGTACCCTGAAAAACTGTTTTTT. It codes for CASSSPYPEKLFF.